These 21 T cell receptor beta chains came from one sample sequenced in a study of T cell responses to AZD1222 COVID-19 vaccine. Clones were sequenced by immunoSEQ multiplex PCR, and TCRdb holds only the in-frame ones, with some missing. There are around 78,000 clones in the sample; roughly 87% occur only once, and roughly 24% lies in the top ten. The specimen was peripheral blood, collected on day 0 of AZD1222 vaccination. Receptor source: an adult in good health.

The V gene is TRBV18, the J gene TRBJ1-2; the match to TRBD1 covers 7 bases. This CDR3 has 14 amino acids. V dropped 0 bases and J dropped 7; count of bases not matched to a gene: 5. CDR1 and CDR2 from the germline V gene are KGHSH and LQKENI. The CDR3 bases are TGTGCCAGCTCACCACCGACAGGGTTTAGTGGCTACACCTTC. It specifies CASSPPTGFSGYTF.

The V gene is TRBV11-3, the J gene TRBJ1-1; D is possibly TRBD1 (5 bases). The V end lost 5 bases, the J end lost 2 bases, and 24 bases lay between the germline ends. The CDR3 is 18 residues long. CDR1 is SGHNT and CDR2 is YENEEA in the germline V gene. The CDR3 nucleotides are TGTGCCAGCAGCCGACGGATAGGACAACCGACGGATAACACTGAAGCTTTCTTT. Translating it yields CASSRRIGQPTDNTEAFF. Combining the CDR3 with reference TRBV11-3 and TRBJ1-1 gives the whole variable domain EAGVVQSPRYKIIEKKQPVAFWCNPISGHNTLYWYLQNLGQGPELLIRYENEEAVDDSQLPKDRFSAERLKGVDSTLKIQPAELGDSAVYLCASSRRIGQPTDNTEAFFGQGTRLTVV.

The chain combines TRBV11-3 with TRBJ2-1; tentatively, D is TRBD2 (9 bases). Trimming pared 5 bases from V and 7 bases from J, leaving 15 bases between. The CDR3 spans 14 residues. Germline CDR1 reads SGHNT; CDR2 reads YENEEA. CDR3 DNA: TGTGCCAGCAGCCAGGGGGCGGGAGGGAATGAGCAGTTCTTC. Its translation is CASSQGAGGNEQFF.

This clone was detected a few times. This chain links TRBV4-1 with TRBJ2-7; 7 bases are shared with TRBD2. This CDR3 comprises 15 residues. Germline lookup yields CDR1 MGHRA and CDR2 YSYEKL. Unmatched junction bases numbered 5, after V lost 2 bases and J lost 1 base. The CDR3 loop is CASSQSPSGSYEQYF. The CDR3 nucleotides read TGCGCCAGCAGCCAATCGCCTAGCGGTTCCTACGAGCAGTACTTC.

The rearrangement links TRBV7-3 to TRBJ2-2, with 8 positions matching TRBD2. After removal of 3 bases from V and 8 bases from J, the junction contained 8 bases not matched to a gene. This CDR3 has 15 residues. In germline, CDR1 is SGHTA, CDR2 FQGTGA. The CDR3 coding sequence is TGTGCCAGCAGCTTTAGCGGGAAAGGAAATGGGGAGCTGTTTTTT. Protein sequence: CASSFSGKGNGELFF.

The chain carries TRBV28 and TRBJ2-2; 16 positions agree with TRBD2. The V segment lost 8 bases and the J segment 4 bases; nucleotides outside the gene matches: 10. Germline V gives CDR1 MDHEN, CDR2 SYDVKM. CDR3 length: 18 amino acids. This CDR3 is CASDHGTSGRAFTGELFF. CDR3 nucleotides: TGTGCCAGCGACCATGGGACTAGCGGGAGGGCCTTCACCGGGGAGCTGTTTTTT.

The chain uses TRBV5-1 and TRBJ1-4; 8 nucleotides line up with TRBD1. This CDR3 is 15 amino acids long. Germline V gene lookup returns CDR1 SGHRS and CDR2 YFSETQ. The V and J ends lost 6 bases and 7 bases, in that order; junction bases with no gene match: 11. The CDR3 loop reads CASKPGGASGEKLFF. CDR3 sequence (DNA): TGCGCCAGCAAGCCAGGGGGCGCATCGGGTGAAAAACTGTTTTTT.

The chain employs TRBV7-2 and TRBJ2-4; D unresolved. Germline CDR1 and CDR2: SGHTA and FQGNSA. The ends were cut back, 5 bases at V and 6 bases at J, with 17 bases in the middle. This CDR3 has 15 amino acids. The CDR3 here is CASSPQVGLRNIQYF. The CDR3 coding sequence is TGTGCCAGCAGCCCCCAGGTGGGTCTGAGAAACATTCAGTACTTC.

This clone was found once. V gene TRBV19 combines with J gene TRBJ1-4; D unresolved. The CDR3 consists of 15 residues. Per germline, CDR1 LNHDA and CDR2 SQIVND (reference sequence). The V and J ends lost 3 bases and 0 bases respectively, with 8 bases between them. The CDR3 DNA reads TGTGCCAGTAGTATGTTCCAGCCAACTAATGAAAAACTGTTTTTT. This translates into CASSMFQPTNEKLFF.

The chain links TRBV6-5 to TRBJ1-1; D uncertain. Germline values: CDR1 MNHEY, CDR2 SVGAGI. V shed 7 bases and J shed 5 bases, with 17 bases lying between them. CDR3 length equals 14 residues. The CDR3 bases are TGTGCCAGCACTCCCATGCGTTTGGGGACTGAAGCTTTCTTT. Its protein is CASTPMRLGTEAFF.

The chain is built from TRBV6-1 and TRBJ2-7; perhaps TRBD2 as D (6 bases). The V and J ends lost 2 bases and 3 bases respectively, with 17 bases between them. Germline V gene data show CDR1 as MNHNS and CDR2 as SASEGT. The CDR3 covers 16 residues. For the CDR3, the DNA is TGTGCCAGCAGTGAATTTGGGGGAGGACCATTCTACGAGCAGTACTTC. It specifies CASSEFGGGPFYEQYF.

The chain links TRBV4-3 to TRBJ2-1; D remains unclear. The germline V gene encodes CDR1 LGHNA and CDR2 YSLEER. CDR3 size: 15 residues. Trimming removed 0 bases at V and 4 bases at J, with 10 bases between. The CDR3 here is CASSQDVRLYNEQFF. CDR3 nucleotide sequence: TGCGCCAGCAGCCAAGATGTTCGGCTATACAATGAGCAGTTCTTC.

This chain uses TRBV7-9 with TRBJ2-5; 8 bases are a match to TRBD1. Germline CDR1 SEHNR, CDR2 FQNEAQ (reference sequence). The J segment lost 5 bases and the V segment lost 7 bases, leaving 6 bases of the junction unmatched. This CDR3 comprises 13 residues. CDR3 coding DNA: TGTGCCAGCAATCCAGGGGGCTTGGAGACCCAGTACTTC. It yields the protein CASNPGGLETQYF.

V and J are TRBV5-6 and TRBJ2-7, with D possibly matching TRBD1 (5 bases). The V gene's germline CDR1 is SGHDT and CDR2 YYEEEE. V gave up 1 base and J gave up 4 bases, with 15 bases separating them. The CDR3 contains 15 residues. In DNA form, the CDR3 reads TGTGCCAGCAGCTTGTCGTATGGGGCGAAATACGAGCAGTACTTC. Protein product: CASSLSYGAKYEQYF.

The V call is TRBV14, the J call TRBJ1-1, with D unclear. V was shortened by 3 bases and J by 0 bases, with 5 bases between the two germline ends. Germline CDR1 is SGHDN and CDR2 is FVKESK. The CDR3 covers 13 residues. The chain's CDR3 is CASSQRLNTEAFF. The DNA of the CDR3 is TGTGCCAGCAGCCAGCGGTTGAACACTGAAGCTTTCTTT.

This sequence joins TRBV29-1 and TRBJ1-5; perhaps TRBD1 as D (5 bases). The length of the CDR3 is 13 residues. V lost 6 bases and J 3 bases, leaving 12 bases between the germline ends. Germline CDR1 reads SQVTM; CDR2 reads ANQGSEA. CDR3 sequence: CSVRGGSNQPQHF. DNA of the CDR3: TGCAGCGTCCGTGGGGGGTCCAATCAGCCCCAGCATTTT.

In DNA form, the CDR3 reads TGCGCCAGCAGCGCGGGGCTGCGCGGGGGGGAGCTGTTTTTT. Amino acids: CASSAGLRGGELFF. The rearrangement uses TRBV5-1 and TRBJ2-2; TRBD2 is a possible D gene (6 bases). The CDR3 is 14 residues long. The germline V gene has CDR1 SGHRS and CDR2 YFSETQ. V lost 4 bases and J 8 bases, leaving 15 bases between the germline ends.

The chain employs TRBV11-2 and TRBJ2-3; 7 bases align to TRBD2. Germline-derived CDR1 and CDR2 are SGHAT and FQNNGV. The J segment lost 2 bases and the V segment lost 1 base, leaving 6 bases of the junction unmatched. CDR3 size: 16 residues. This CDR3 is CASSLGPSGDTDTQYF. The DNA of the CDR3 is TGTGCCAGCAGCTTAGGTCCTAGCGGCGACACAGATACGCAGTATTTT.

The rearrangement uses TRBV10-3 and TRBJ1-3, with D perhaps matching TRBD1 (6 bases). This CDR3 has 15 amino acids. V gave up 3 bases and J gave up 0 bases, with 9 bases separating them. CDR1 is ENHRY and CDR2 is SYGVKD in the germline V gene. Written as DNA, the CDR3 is TGTGCCATCAGTGATACAGGGATCTCTGGAAACACCATATATTTT. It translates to CAISDTGISGNTIYF.

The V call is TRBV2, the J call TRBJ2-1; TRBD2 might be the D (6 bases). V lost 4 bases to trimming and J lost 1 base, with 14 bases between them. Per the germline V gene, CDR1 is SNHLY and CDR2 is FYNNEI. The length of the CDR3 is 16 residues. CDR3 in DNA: TGTGCCAGCAGTGCTAGGGGACTCTCTTCCTACAATGAGCAGTTCTTC. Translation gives CASSARGLSSYNEQFF.

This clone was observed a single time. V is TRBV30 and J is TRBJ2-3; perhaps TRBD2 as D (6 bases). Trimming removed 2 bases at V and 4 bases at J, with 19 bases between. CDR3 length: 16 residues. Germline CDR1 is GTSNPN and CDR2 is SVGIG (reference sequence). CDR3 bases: TGTGCCTGGAGTTCAAGTTGGTGGGAGGCTTCAGATACGCAGTATTTT. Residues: CAWSSSWWEASDTQYF.